This TCR beta chain was identified in a study of OX40 agonist ivuxolimab in advanced cancers. Study at large: Of mixed ages from about 20 to 90 and averaging approximately 60 years, the group was approximately 84% male.

Study results and caveats: Researchers did not determine the expanded peripheral T cells' antigen specificity.

Of note for this clone: What it binds is unknown.

The CDR3 sequence is 17 residues long. Germline CDR1 MDHEN, CDR2 SYDVKM. V lost 5 bases and J 8 bases, leaving 25 bases between the germline ends. Libraries were prepared by immunoSEQ multiplex PCR; TCRdb keeps only in-frame clonotypes and omits some of them. The sample contains some 80,000 clones, more than 90% of which appear only once. The TCR comes from an adult with an advanced solid tumor such as melanoma, head and neck, liver or kidney cancer. Here the sequenced sample was CD4+ or CD8+ T cells sorted from blood, taken in a trial of the OX40 agonist ivuxolimab. The chain is built from TRBV28 and TRBJ2-1; D might be TRBD2 (6 bases). CDR3: CASSVKLSGSRSDEQFF. CDR3 nucleotides: TGTGCCAGCAGTGTTAAGTTAAGCGGGTCGCGGTCCGATGAGCAGTTCTTC.